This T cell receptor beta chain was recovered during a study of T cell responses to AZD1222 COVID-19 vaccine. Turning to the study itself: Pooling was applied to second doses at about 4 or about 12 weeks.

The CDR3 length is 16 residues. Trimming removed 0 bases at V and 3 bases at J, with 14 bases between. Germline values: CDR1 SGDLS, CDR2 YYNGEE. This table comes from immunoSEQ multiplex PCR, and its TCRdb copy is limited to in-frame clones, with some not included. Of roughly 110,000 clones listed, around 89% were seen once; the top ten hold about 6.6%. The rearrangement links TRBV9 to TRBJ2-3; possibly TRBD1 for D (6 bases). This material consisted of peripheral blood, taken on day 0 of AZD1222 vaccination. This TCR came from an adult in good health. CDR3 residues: CASSVGGQTQTDTQYF. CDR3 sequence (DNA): TGTGCCAGCAGCGTAGGGGGGCAAACTCAAACAGATACGCAGTATTTT.